The 20 T cell receptor beta chains presented below share a single source sample, sequenced in a study of T cell repertoires in cytomegalovirus infection. Via MiXCR, TCRdb re-called the reads, giving one row per CDR3 protein. Among approximately 200,000 distinct CDR3 sequences listed, 22% were seen once. Sequences were obtained from CD8+ T cells from PBMCs. The receptors derive from a human donor in good health (CMV status not recorded). Some clones in this sample may be carry-over from other donors' samples.

This clonotype was found a few times. The chain uses TRBV2 and TRBJ2-7, with 10 nucleotides matching TRBD1. V shed 6 bases, J shed 1 base, and the junction held 6 bases outside the gene matches. CDR3 size: 15 residues. Looked up from germline, CDR1 is SNHLY and CDR2 is FYNNEI. CDR3 sequence (DNA): TGTGCCAGCAGGGCTGGGACAGGGGAATCCTACGAGCAGTACTTC. Amino acid sequence: CASRAGTGESYEQYF. The variable domain in full, completed from reference TRBV2 and TRBJ2-7, reads EPEVTQTPSHQVTQMGQEVILRCVPISNHLYFYWYRQILGQKVEFLVSFYNNEISEKSEIFDDQFSVERPDGSNFTLKIRSTKLEDSAMYFCASRAGTGESYEQYFGPGTRLTVT.

The table lists this clonotype with many counts. The V and J genes are TRBV7-2 and TRBJ1-5; the D is unclear. This CDR3 comprises 14 residues. Germline V CDR1 and CDR2: SGHTA, FQGNSA. The germline V and J ends were trimmed by 3 bases and 0 bases, with 6 bases remaining between them. The CDR3 DNA reads as TGTGCCAGCAGCTTGAGGGATAGCAATCAGCCCCAGCATTTT. Its protein product is CASSLRDSNQPQHF.

The table lists this clonotype with a few counts. The rearrangement links TRBV28 to TRBJ1-5; possibly TRBD1 for D (5 bases). CDR3 size: 14 residues. Trimming removed 7 bases from V and 0 bases from J, with 10 bases in between. Germline V gives CDR1 MDHEN, CDR2 SYDVKM. The CDR3 is CASTRDGSNQPQHF. CDR3 DNA: TGTGCCAGCACCAGGGACGGTAGCAATCAGCCCCAGCATTTT.

This clonotype was detected a few times. The V call is TRBV20-1, the J call TRBJ1-5, with TRBD1 matching over 7 bases. The CDR3 is made up of 14 amino acids. The germline V gene encodes CDR1 DFQATT and CDR2 SNEGSKA (reference sequence). With 0 bases clipped from V and 4 bases from J, the junction kept 3 bases outside the gene matches. DNA for the CDR3: TGCAGTGCTAGAGACCTACAGGGGAATCAGCCCCAGCATTTT. Translation gives CSARDLQGNQPQHF.

The V gene is TRBV27, the J gene TRBJ1-2; TRBD1 is a possible D gene (6 bases). The CDR3 has 14 amino acids. The V gene lost 7 bases and the J gene lost 1 base, with 13 bases spanning the gap. The germline V gene has CDR1 MNHEY and CDR2 SMNVEV (reference sequence). As DNA, the CDR3 is TGTGCCAGCAAAACGCACAGGGATAACTATGGCTACACCTTC. It yields the protein CASKTHRDNYGYTF.

This clonotype appeared many times. The rearrangement joins TRBV12-3 or TRBV12-4 to TRBJ2-1, with unresolved D. Trimming cost V 4 bases and J 6 bases, with 7 bases left between them. The CDR3 has 12 residues. This CDR3 is CASSSQPNEQFF. CDR3 DNA sequence: TGTGCCAGCAGTTCACAGCCCAATGAGCAGTTCTTC.

This clonotype was recorded many times. The chain employs TRBV11-2 and TRBJ2-7; D is perhaps TRBD2 (6 bases). This CDR3 spans 16 amino acids. V was shortened by 1 base and J by 2 bases, with 15 bases between the two germline ends. Germline values: CDR1 SGHAT, CDR2 FQNNGV. CDR3 residues: CASSLVPAGPAYEQYF. Here the CDR3 DNA reads TGTGCCAGCAGCTTAGTCCCGGCGGGGCCAGCCTACGAGCAGTACTTC.

The gene calls are TRBV11-2 and TRBJ2-7; a possible D gene is TRBD1 (5 bases). Per germline, CDR1 SGHAT and CDR2 FQNNGV. Trimming removed 0 bases at V and 0 bases at J, with 15 bases between. There are 17 residues in the CDR3. Here the CDR3 reads CASSLDPRGLSSYEQYF. The CDR3 DNA follows: TGTGCCAGCAGCTTAGACCCTAGGGGTCTGAGCTCCTACGAGCAGTACTTC.

This clonotype has at least ten counts. The chain carries TRBV7-8 and TRBJ2-3; tentative D call: TRBD2 (7 bases). The ends were cut back, 5 bases at V and 3 bases at J, with 12 bases in the middle. Germline V gene lookup returns CDR1 SGHVS and CDR2 FQNEAQ. The CDR3 is 14 residues long. In nucleotides, the CDR3 is TGTGCCAGCAGCCCCGGGGGGCTGACAGATACGCAGTATTTT. This gives the protein CASSPGGLTDTQYF.

The chain recombines TRBV9 with TRBJ2-2; 9 bases fit TRBD2. V lost 3 bases and J lost 6; bases outside the gene matches: 9. Germline lookup yields CDR1 SGDLS and CDR2 YYNGEE. The CDR3 runs to 16 residues. Here the CDR3 reads CASSDPALAGPGELFF. As DNA, the CDR3 is TGTGCCAGCAGCGACCCGGCCCTAGCGGGGCCCGGGGAGCTGTTTTTT. The whole variable domain, remainder taken from reference TRBV9 and TRBJ2-2, is DSGVTQTPKHLITATGQRVTLRCSPRSGDLSVYWYQQSLDQGLQFLIQYYNGEERAKGNILERFSAQQFPDLHSELNLSSLELGDSALYFCASSDPALAGPGELFFGEGSRLTVL.

This clonotype has at least ten counts. The rearrangement joins TRBV7-9 to TRBJ1-2; a possible D gene is TRBD1 (5 bases). The germline V gene encodes CDR1 SEHNR and CDR2 FQNEAQ (reference sequence). Trimming left V 4 bases short and J 5 bases short, with 11 bases between. The CDR3 runs to 13 residues. CDR3 DNA sequence: TGTGCCAGCAGCTACGGGGGGGGTTATGGCTACACCTTC. Translating gives CASSYGGGYGYTF.

The V gene is TRBV7-9, the J gene TRBJ2-1, with 7 bases fitting TRBD2. V lost 4 bases and J lost 8; bases outside the gene matches: 8. The CDR3 consists of 14 residues. Germline values: CDR1 SEHNR, CDR2 FQNEAQ (reference sequence). This chain's CDR3 is CASSSLGGGDEQFF. CDR3 coding DNA: TGTGCCAGCAGCTCGTTAGGCGGGGGTGATGAGCAGTTCTTC.

The chain carries TRBV12-3 or TRBV12-4 and TRBJ2-3; 9 bases map to TRBD2. J was trimmed by 1 base and V by 7 bases; bases with no gene match: 3. The CDR3 covers 14 residues. This chain's CDR3 is CASNSSGGTDTQYF. The CDR3, as DNA: TGTGCCAGCAACTCTAGCGGGGGCACAGATACGCAGTATTTT.

The chain couples TRBV20-1 to TRBJ2-4; 11 positions match TRBD1. Losses at the gene ends were 5 bases for V and 7 bases for J; bases not matched to a gene: 7. Germline CDR1 and CDR2: DFQATT and SNEGSKA (reference sequence). The CDR3 is 14 amino acids. In nucleotides, the CDR3 is TGCAGTGCTGAAGACCGGGACAGGGGGAACATTCAGTACTTC. Protein sequence: CSAEDRDRGNIQYF.

The genes are TRBV7-9 and TRBJ2-1; D is possibly TRBD1 or TRBD2 (6 bases each). The CDR3 spans 15 residues. The V gene's germline CDR1 is SEHNR and CDR2 FQNEAQ (reference sequence). Trimming stripped 6 bases from V and 4 bases from J, with 16 bases between. In DNA form, the CDR3 reads TGTGCCAGCAGATCGGGGTGGGGGGCTTACAATGAGCAGTTCTTC. Its protein product is CASRSGWGAYNEQFF.

This clonotype was seen repeatedly, ten times or more. The CDR3 is CASSRPTGQETQYF. DNA of the CDR3: TGTGCCAGCAGCCGACCGACAGGTCAAGAGACCCAGTACTTC. The J gene is TRBJ2-5, the V gene TRBV7-2, with D maybe TRBD1 (6 bases). Germline CDR1 SGHTA, CDR2 FQGNSA. CDR3 length equals 14 residues. V was shortened by 5 bases and J by 2 bases, with 12 bases between the two germline ends. Using reference TRBV7-2 and TRBJ2-5 for the parts outside the CDR3, the full variable domain is GAGVSQSPSNKVTEKGKDVELRCDPISGHTALYWYRQSLGQGLEFLIYFQGNSAPDKSGLPSDRFSAERTGGSVSTLTIQRTQQEDSAVYLCASSRPTGQETQYFGPGTRLLVL.

The chain couples TRBV2 to TRBJ2-2; D remains unclear. This CDR3 is built from 12 residues. Looked up from germline, CDR1 is SNHLY and CDR2 is FYNNEI. Trimming stripped 3 bases from V and 7 bases from J, with 6 bases between. CDR3 DNA: TGTGCCAGCAGTGACGGCATCGGGGAGCTGTTTTTT. This codes for CASSDGIGELFF.

The chain links TRBV5-5 to TRBJ2-7, with D possibly being TRBD2 (6 bases). The CDR3 length is 15 residues. Trimming cost V 3 bases and J 0 bases, with 13 bases left between them. Germline loops: CDR1 SGHKS, CDR2 YYEKEE (reference sequence). The CDR3 DNA follows: TGTGCCAGCAGCTCGTGGGGACTGTCCTCCTACGAGCAGTACTTC. Amino acid sequence: CASSSWGLSSYEQYF.

This clonotype was detected only a few times. The chain joins TRBV11-2 to TRBJ2-3; D perhaps matches TRBD1 (5 bases). Trimming removed 1 base at V and 0 bases at J, with 14 bases between. The CDR3 consists of 17 residues. The germline gives CDR1 SGHAT, CDR2 FQNNGV. CDR3 loop: CASSLVGHPASTDTQYF. CDR3 sequence (DNA): TGTGCCAGCAGCTTAGTCGGACACCCCGCTAGCACAGATACGCAGTATTTT. Drawing the rest from reference TRBV11-2 and TRBJ2-3, the complete variable domain is EAGVAQSPRYKIIEKRQSVAFWCNPISGHATLYWYQQILGQGPKLLIQFQNNGVVDDSQLPKDRFSAERLKGVDSTLKIQPAKLEDSAVYLCASSLVGHPASTDTQYFGPGTRLTVL.

The gene calls are TRBV27 and TRBJ1-1; 7 nucleotides agree with TRBD1. V gave up 1 base and J gave up 2 bases; unmatched junction bases: 7. CDR3 length: 16 amino acids. Germline V lookup: CDR1 MNHEY, CDR2 SMNVEV (reference sequence). CDR3 loop: CASSLYSTGVNTEAFF. The DNA of the CDR3 is TGTGCCAGCAGTTTATACTCCACAGGGGTAAACACTGAAGCTTTCTTT.